The entry below describes one T cell receptor beta chain. Its antigen is unknown. This specimen belongs to a study of identical twins. Broader study findings: In cord blood, abundant beta clonotypes had fewer insertions; memory showed no trend. There is a chance that invariant MAIT and iNKT cells partially muddied zero-insertion analyses. Among out-of-frame alpha sequences shared by twins, low generation probability occurred in excess.

Template switching added a universal primer binding site, and final cDNA carried unique molecular identifiers. Via MiXCR, TCRdb re-called the 5' RACE reads, giving one row per CDR3 protein. Of about 890,000 distinct CDR3 sequences listed, 9% to 15% are singletons. The CDR3 contains 14 residues. The germline V gene encodes CDR1 DFQATT and CDR2 SNEGSKA (reference sequence). The V segment lost 4 bases and the J segment 4 bases; nucleotides outside the gene matches: 9. The same data also contributed to another study, on yellow fever vaccine responses in identical twins.

This TCR derives from a woman aged 18-35 years in good health. This sequence joins TRBV20-1 and TRBJ1-2; TRBD1 matches 7 bases. Sequencing was done on a sample of PBMCs. CDR3 loop: CSATTGPLGYGYTF. The CDR3 nucleotides are TGCAGTGCTACGACAGGGCCACTGGGCTATGGCTACACCTTC.